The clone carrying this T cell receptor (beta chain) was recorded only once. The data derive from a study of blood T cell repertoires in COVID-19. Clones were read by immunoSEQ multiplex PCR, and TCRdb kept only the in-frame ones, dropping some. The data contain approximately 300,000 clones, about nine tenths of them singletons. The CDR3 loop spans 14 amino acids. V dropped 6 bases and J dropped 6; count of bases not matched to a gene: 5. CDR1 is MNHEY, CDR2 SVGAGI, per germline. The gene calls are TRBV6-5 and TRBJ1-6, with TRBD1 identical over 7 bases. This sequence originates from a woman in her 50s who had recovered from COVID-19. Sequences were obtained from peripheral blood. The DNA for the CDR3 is TGTGCCAGCAGACAGGGGATCGGTAATTCACCCCTCCACTTT. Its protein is CASRQGIGNSPLHF.